Presented here are 26 T cell receptor beta chains from one specimen sequenced in a study of T-cell memory formation after mild COVID-19. TCRdb re-called the 5' RACE reads with MiXCR, one entry per CDR3 protein. Of roughly 600,000 distinct CDR3 sequences in the sample, over 15% were seen once. Sequencing input: PBMCs or a T cell subset sorted from them (not recorded which). Source of these receptors: an adult woman who had mild COVID-19 (a few samples of this study predate the infection). Cell type and time point are not known.

This chain uses TRBV9 with TRBJ1-5, with D possibly matching TRBD1 (5 bases). Trimming pared 0 bases from V and 6 bases from J, leaving 10 bases between. The CDR3 length is 14 residues. Per germline, CDR1 SGDLS and CDR2 YYNGEE. This chain's CDR3 is CASSVAPQGQPQHF. The CDR3 DNA follows: TGTGCCAGCAGCGTAGCCCCCCAGGGTCAGCCCCAGCATTTT.

The chain has TRBV20-1 and TRBJ2-3; D uncertain. The CDR3 consists of 12 residues. The V and J ends lost 3 bases and 6 bases respectively, with 10 bases between them. Per the germline V gene, CDR1 is DFQATT and CDR2 is SNEGSKA (reference sequence). CDR3 protein: CSASYGADTQYF. For the CDR3, the DNA is TGCAGTGCTAGTTATGGAGCGGATACGCAGTATTTT.

This clonotype has a handful of counts. The chain links TRBV5-1 to TRBJ1-6; D unresolved. The V gene lost 0 bases and the J gene lost 10 bases, with 14 bases spanning the gap. Germline assignment: CDR1 SGHRS and CDR2 YFSETQ. The length of the CDR3 is 15 residues. This chain's CDR3 is CASSLGSGFGSPLHF. In DNA, the CDR3 is TGCGCCAGCAGCTTGGGATCGGGGTTTGGATCACCCCTCCACTTT.

As for this clonotype: An end of the junction differs from the germline gene, which may be a read error. The chain has TRBV7-7 and TRBJ2-6, with D unresolved. The CDR3 loop spans 13 amino acids. Per the germline V gene, CDR1 is SSHAT and CDR2 is FNYEAQ (reference sequence). This chain's CDR3 is CASSTREANVLTF. The CDR3 coding sequence is TGTGCTAGCAGCACTCGCGAGGCCAACGTCCTGACTTTC.

The chain combines TRBV12-3 or TRBV12-4 with TRBJ2-7, with 11 bases that match TRBD1. V was clipped by 5 bases and J by 6 bases; unmatched bases: 6. The CDR3 is made up of 14 amino acids. CDR3 DNA sequence: TGTGCCAGCAGTCACCGGGACAGGGGGGTCGAGCAGTACTTC. It specifies CASSHRDRGVEQYF.

The gene calls are TRBV5-1 and TRBJ1-2; D remains ambiguous. The germline gives CDR1 SGHRS, CDR2 YFSETQ. The CDR3 is 15 residues long. The V end lost 0 bases, the J end lost 0 bases, and 9 bases lay between the germline ends. CDR3 sequence: CASSLVTRSNYGYTF. Written as DNA, the CDR3 is TGCGCCAGCAGCTTGGTAACCAGGTCTAACTATGGCTACACCTTC.

The chain employs TRBV7-9 and TRBJ2-5; D possibly uses TRBD1 or TRBD2 (5 bases each). Trimming took off 5 bases at V and 3 bases at J, with 16 bases between the two ends. The CDR3 is 15 residues long. Germline lookup yields CDR1 SEHNR and CDR2 FQNEAQ (reference sequence). The CDR3 loop reads CASSRPGWGEETQYF. CDR3 in DNA: TGTGCCAGCAGCCGACCAGGGTGGGGAGAAGAGACCCAGTACTTC.

J is TRBJ2-1 and V is TRBV29-1; the D is unclear. Germline V gene lookup returns CDR1 SQVTM and CDR2 ANQGSEA. Trimming took off 4 bases at V and 4 bases at J, with 14 bases between the two ends. CDR3 length: 14 amino acids. CDR3 sequence reads: CSVVEVLRYNEQFF. The CDR3 bases are TGCAGCGTTGTTGAGGTCCTTAGGTACAATGAGCAGTTCTTC.

This chain links TRBV7-2 with TRBJ1-1; 7 nucleotides agree with TRBD1. Trimming took 2 bases from V and 8 from J; bases not matched to a gene: 8. Germline V gives CDR1 SGHTA, CDR2 FQGNSA. This CDR3 is built from 14 residues. The DNA of the CDR3 is TGTGCCAGCAGCTTAAGAGGGGGCTCGCGGGAAGCTTTCTTT. It translates to CASSLRGGSREAFF.

This clonotype was seen a few times. This chain joins TRBV10-3 and TRBJ1-1; TRBD1 is a possible D gene (5 bases). CDR3 length equals 12 residues. V dropped 9 bases and J dropped 4 bases, with 12 bases sitting between them. Germline CDR1 reads ENHRY; CDR2 reads SYGVKD. CDR3 amino acids: CAISRGITEAFF. In DNA, the CDR3 is TGTGCCATTTCCCGGGGGATCACTGAAGCTTTCTTT.

This clonotype has just a few counts. The CDR3 is CASSPGLAGRRETQYF. The CDR3 nucleotides are TGTGCCAGCTCACCAGGACTAGCGGGGCGAAGAGAGACCCAGTACTTC. The chain combines TRBV18 with TRBJ2-5; 12 bases fit TRBD2. V lost 2 bases, J lost 4 bases, and 5 bases stayed unmatched. The CDR3 is 16 amino acids. Germline V gene sequence: CDR1 KGHSH, CDR2 LQKENI.

The rearrangement uses TRBV27 and TRBJ1-2; 7 bases are shared with TRBD1. The CDR3 covers 15 residues. Germline CDR1 reads MNHEY; CDR2 reads SMNVEV (reference sequence). Trimming removed 7 bases from V and 0 bases from J; junction bases left unmatched: 8. The DNA for the CDR3 is TGTGCCAGCAAAGGGGGCTCGACACCTAACTATGGCTACACCTTC. Its protein is CASKGGSTPNYGYTF.

This clonotype was counted between two and nine times. The genes are TRBV5-1 and TRBJ1-2; no clear D gene. The CDR3 spans 12 residues. In germline, CDR1 is SGHRS, CDR2 YFSETQ. Trimming took 7 bases from V and 5 from J, leaving 12 bases between them. CDR3 region: CASGQETYGYTF. Here the CDR3 DNA reads TGCGCCAGCGGGCAGGAGACGTATGGCTACACCTTC. The full variable domain, completed using reference TRBV5-1 and TRBJ1-2, is KAGVTQTPRYLIKTRGQQVTLSCSPISGHRSVSWYQQTPGQGLQFLFEYFSETQRNKGNFPGRFSGRQFSNSRSEMNVSTLELGDSALYLCASGQETYGYTFGSGTRLTVV.

This clonotype was seen only a few times. The J gene is TRBJ2-2, the V gene TRBV12-3 or TRBV12-4; possibly TRBD2 for D (6 bases). The CDR3 is made up of 17 amino acids. V lost 7 bases to trimming and J lost 5 bases, with 23 bases between them. The CDR3 coding sequence is TGTGCCAGCATTAGTACCGGTTCGGGACTCGGGACCGGGGAGCTGTTTTTT. Its translation is CASISTGSGLGTGELFF.

This clonotype appeared a few times. The rearrangement uses TRBV20-1 and TRBJ2-1, with TRBD1 matching 7 bases. Germline CDR1 and CDR2: DFQATT and SNEGSKA (reference sequence). The CDR3 has 13 amino acids. The CDR3 nucleotides read TGCAGCCGCGACAGGGCTTCCTACAATGAGCAGTTCTTC. As protein: CSRDRASYNEQFF.

This clonotype occurred a few times. The V and J genes are TRBV2 and TRBJ2-7; D unclear. The germline V and J ends were trimmed by 3 bases and 0 bases, with 9 bases remaining between them. This CDR3 contains 14 residues. The germline CDR1 and CDR2 sequences are SNHLY and FYNNEI. CDR3 in DNA: TGTGCCAGCAGTGACGGCTCGAGCTCCTACGAGCAGTACTTC. Translated: CASSDGSSSYEQYF.

This clonotype was recorded once. The chain recombines TRBV5-1 with TRBJ1-4; D is possibly TRBD1 (6 bases). Germline values: CDR1 SGHRS, CDR2 YFSETQ. V lost 9 bases and J 3 bases, leaving 12 bases between the germline ends. The CDR3 is 13 amino acids. CDR3 sequence: CATAGQPNEKLFF. CDR3 nucleotides: TGCGCCACCGCCGGACAGCCTAATGAAAAACTGTTTTTT.

The CDR3 region has the DNA TGTGCCAGCAGCGTAAAATCGGCTAGCGGGAGACTGGAAGAGCAGTACTTC. Its translation is CASSVKSASGRLEEQYF. The V and J genes are TRBV13 and TRBJ2-7; 10 bases fit TRBD2. Germline CDR1 reads PRHDT; CDR2 reads FYEKMQ (reference sequence). With 5 bases clipped from V and 7 bases from J, the junction kept 17 bases outside the gene matches. The CDR3 consists of 17 residues.

The chain combines TRBV7-2 with TRBJ1-1, with a weak D call TRBD1 (6 bases). V was pared by 5 bases and J by 4 bases, with 20 bases between. The CDR3 extends over 16 amino acids. Per germline, CDR1 SGHTA and CDR2 FQGNSA. CDR3 DNA sequence: TGTGCCAGCAGCCCCCAAGGGGGTATGGTCAGCACTGAAGCTTTCTTT. Its translation is CASSPQGGMVSTEAFF.

This rearrangement joins TRBV12-3 or TRBV12-4 to TRBJ2-3, with 10 nucleotides matching TRBD2. Germline trimming cut 4 bases from V and 3 bases from J; bases unmatched to any gene: 10. The CDR3 spans 17 residues. The CDR3 DNA sequence: TGTGCCAGCAGTTCAACTCTAGGACTAGCGGAGACAGATACGCAGTATTTT. Translating gives CASSSTLGLAETDTQYF.

J is TRBJ2-1 and V is TRBV5-1; D is possibly TRBD2 (6 bases). The ends were cut back, 4 bases at V and 3 bases at J, with 14 bases in the middle. From germline, CDR1 is SGHRS and CDR2 YFSETQ. The CDR3 totals 15 residues. In DNA, the CDR3 is TGCGCCAGCAGCGGATCGGGACTCAGCTACAATGAGCAGTTCTTC. It specifies CASSGSGLSYNEQFF.

This clonotype was seen more than once but under ten times. The rearrangement joins TRBV20-1 to TRBJ1-3; possible D gene TRBD1, 5 bases. From germline, CDR1 is DFQATT and CDR2 SNEGSKA (reference sequence). The CDR3 sequence is 16 residues long. Trimming cost V 0 bases and J 0 bases, with 12 bases left between them. The chain's CDR3 is CSAREGVWSSGNTIYF. CDR3 nucleotide sequence: TGCAGTGCTAGAGAGGGGGTGTGGAGCTCTGGAAACACCATATATTTT.

The gene calls are TRBV7-6 and TRBJ1-3; D is unresolved. The CDR3 loop spans 16 amino acids. Per germline, CDR1 SGHVS and CDR2 FNYEAQ. Trimming stripped 0 bases from V and 0 bases from J, with 9 bases between. CDR3 coding DNA: TGTGCCAGCAGCTTAGCCCCTCAGAGCTCTGGAAACACCATATATTTT. It specifies CASSLAPQSSGNTIYF.

This chain links TRBV6-1 with TRBJ2-7; unclear D gene. The length of the CDR3 is 14 residues. V lost 6 bases and J lost 3, with 15 bases in between. The V gene's germline CDR1 is MNHNS and CDR2 SASEGT. In nucleotides, the CDR3 is TGTGCCAGCAGGCCCGCCGGGCACCGCTACGAGCAGTACTTC. Amino acid sequence: CASRPAGHRYEQYF.

V usage is TRBV5-1 and J usage is TRBJ2-1, with D perhaps matching TRBD1 (5 bases). The V end was cut by 0 bases, the J end by 2 bases, with 9 bases between. The CDR3 extends over 15 amino acids. Germline-derived CDR1 and CDR2 are SGHRS and YFSETQ. CDR3 loop: CASSLEGATYNEQFF. The CDR3 DNA is TGCGCCAGCAGCTTGGAAGGGGCGACCTACAATGAGCAGTTCTTC.

This clonotype was picked up a small number of times. V gene TRBV5-1 combines with J gene TRBJ1-1, with D perhaps TRBD1 (6 bases). V lost 3 bases to trimming and J lost 4 bases, with 19 bases between them. The CDR3 runs to 16 residues. Germline-derived CDR1 and CDR2 are SGHRS and YFSETQ. The CDR3 loop reads CASSSGFTGLSTEAFF. In DNA, the CDR3 is TGCGCCAGCAGCTCCGGCTTCACAGGGTTGAGCACTGAAGCTTTCTTT. Full variable domain (outside the CDR3, taken from reference TRBV5-1 and TRBJ1-1): KAGVTQTPRYLIKTRGQQVTLSCSPISGHRSVSWYQQTPGQGLQFLFEYFSETQRNKGNFPGRFSGRQFSNSRSEMNVSTLELGDSALYLCASSSGFTGLSTEAFFGQGTRLTVV.